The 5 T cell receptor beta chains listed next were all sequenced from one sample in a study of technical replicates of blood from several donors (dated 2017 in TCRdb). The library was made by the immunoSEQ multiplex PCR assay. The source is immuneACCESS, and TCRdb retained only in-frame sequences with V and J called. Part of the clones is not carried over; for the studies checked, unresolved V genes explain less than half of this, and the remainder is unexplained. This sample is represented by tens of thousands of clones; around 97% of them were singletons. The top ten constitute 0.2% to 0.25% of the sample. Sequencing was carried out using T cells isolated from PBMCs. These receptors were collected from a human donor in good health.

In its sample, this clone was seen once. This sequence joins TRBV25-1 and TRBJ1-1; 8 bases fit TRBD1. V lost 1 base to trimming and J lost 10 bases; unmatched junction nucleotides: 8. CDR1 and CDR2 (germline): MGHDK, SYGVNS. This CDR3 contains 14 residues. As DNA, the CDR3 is TGTGCCAGCAGTGAATCAATCTTGCAGGGGGCAGCTTTCTTT. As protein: CASSESILQGAAFF.

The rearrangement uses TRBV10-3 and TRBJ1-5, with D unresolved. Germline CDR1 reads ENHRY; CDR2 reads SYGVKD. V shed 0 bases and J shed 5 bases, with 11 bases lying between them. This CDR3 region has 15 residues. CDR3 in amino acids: CAISESSTRDQPQHF. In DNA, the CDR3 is TGTGCCATCAGTGAGTCTTCAACTAGGGATCAGCCCCAGCATTTT.

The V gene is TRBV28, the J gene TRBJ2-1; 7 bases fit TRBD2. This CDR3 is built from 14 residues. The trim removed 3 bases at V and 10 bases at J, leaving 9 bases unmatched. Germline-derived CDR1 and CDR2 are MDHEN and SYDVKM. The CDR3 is CASSLGGSQNEQFF. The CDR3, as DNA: TGTGCCAGCAGTTTGGGCGGGAGCCAAAACGAGCAGTTCTTC.

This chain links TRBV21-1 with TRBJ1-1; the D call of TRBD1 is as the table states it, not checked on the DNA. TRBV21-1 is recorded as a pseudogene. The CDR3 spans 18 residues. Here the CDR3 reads CASSKSPSRPKVNTEAFF. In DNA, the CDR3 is TGTGCCAGCAGCAAAAGTCCTTCCAGGCCTAAAGTGAACACTGAAGCTTTCTTT.

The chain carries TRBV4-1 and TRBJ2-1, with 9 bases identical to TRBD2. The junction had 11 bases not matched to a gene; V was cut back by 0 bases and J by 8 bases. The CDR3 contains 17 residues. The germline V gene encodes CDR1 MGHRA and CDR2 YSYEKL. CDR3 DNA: TGCGCCAGCAGCCAAGATGTGGGTAGCGGGAGTATCGATGAGCAGTTCTTC. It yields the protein CASSQDVGSGSIDEQFF.